This T cell receptor beta chain came from a study of blood T cell repertoires in COVID-19 (dated by TCRdb to the early 2020s). For context, the study as a whole: Samples from collaborators originated in the United States, Italy and Spain and spanned both the acute and convalescent phases of COVID-19. The samples were drawn from two sources: the first 160 participants of the ongoing ImmuneRACE study, and 1,200 or so subjects contributed by 6 global collaborators. HLA class I and class II types, where available, came from metadata supplied by the sample provider rather than from assay-based typing. The repertoires were made available in a free public database intended to serve as a resource for research on the immune response to SARS-CoV-2. Nearly every sample came with metadata listing a de-identified subject ID, COVID-19 status, age in years and sex. Deeply sampled blood TCRbeta repertoires from subjects exposed to, actively infected with, or recovered from COVID-19 were included in the dataset. The material from the prospective study consisted of cDNA or gDNA derived from T cells, B-cell-depleted T cells, or PBMCs. Beyond this particular receptor, the publication reports: The quantity of clinical and demographic metadata differed by source and by participant and was supplied without curation.

CDR1 and CDR2 (MNHEY, SVGAGI) derive from the germline V gene. The CDR3 holds 12 amino acids from the cysteine to the phenylalanine. The entry retains the CDR3 DNA only, 36 bases that are in frame from base 1. Trimming removed 8 bases from V and 2 bases from J, leaving 7 bases between the germline ends. TCRbeta CDR3 regions were amplified from genomic DNA by means of the immunoSEQ Assay, a bias-controlled multiplex PCR. The source study handled its data this way. Within the assay, amplification of reference gene primers was used to estimate how many nucleated cells each sample contained. Sequence reads were collapsed and filtered to measure the absolute abundance of every unique TCRbeta CDR3 rearrangement. For each sample, productive Simpson clonality was calculated as the square root of Simpson's diversity index across productive rearrangements. TCRdb retrieved this table from immuneACCESS and kept in-frame rearrangements only. Not all clones are present; in checked studies, unresolved V genes account for under half, and no reason is known for the remainder. From that table come the V and J calls and clone size; the DNA was used to work out D and trimming. Here the sample has about 140,000 clones; about 87% occur a single time. The ten largest account for 3.5% to 5.5% of the sample.

Collaborating institutions collected whole blood in K2EDTA tubes following their own protocols. For TCRbeta analysis, collaborators shipped samples as frozen whole blood, isolated PBMCs, or DNA extracted from either of those sample types. With respect to this clone: Its antigen remains undetermined. Base qualities are missing; no much larger clone stands one base away.

This chain joins TRBV6-5 to TRBJ1-5, with an unclear D gene assignment. This receptor was obtained from a woman in her thirties or forties with acute or convalescent COVID-19. The sequenced sample was peripheral blood. The nucleotide sequence reads TGTGCCAGCCGGACTGGCAATCAGCCCCAGCATTTT. Its protein reads: CASRTGNQPQHF.